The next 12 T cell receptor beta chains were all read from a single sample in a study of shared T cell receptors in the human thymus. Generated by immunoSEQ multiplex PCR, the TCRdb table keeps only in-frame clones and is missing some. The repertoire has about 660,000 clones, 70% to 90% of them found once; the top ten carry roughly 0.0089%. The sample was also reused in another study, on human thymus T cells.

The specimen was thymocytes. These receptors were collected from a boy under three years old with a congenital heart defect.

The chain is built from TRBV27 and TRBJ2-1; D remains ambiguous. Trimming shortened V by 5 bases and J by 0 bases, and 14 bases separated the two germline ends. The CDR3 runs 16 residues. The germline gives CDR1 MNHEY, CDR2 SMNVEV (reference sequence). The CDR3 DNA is TGTGCCAGCAGTCACAAGTTGACTGACTCCTACAATGAGCAGTTCTTC. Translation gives CASSHKLTDSYNEQFF.

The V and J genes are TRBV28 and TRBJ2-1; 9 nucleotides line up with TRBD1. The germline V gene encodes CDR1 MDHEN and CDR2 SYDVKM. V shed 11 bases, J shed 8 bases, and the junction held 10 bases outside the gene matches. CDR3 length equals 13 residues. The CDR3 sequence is CAATPRTGDEQFF. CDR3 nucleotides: TGTGCCGCAACGCCGAGGACAGGGGATGAGCAGTTCTTC.

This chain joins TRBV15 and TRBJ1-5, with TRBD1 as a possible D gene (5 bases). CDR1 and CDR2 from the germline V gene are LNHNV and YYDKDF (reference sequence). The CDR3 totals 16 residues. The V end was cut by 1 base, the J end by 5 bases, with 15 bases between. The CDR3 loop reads CATSRGVRGEDQPQHF. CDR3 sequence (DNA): TGTGCCACCAGCAGAGGGGTGCGGGGGGAGGATCAGCCCCAGCATTTT.

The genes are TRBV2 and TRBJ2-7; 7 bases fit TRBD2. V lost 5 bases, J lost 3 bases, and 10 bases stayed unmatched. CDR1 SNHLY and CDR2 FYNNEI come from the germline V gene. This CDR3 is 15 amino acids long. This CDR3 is CASSTPPGLNYEQYF. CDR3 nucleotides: TGTGCCAGCAGTACGCCGCCGGGACTAAACTACGAGCAGTACTTC. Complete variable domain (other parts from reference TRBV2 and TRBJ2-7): EPEVTQTPSHQVTQMGQEVILRCVPISNHLYFYWYRQILGQKVEFLVSFYNNEISEKSEIFDDQFSVERPDGSNFTLKIRSTKLEDSAMYFCASSTPPGLNYEQYFGPGTRLTVT.

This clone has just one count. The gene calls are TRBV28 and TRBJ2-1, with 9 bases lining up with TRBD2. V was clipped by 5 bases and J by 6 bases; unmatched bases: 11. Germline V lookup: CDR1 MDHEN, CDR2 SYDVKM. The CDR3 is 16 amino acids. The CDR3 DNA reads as TGTGCCAGCAGTCGAACTAGCGGGTCAACTGCCAATGAGCAGTTCTTC. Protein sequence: CASSRTSGSTANEQFF. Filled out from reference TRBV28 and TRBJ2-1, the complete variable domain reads DVKVTQSSRYLVKRTGEKVFLECVQDMDHENMFWYRQDPGLGLRLIYFSYDVKMKEKGDIPEGYSVSREKKERFSLILESASTNQTSMYLCASSRTSGSTANEQFFGPGTRLTVL.

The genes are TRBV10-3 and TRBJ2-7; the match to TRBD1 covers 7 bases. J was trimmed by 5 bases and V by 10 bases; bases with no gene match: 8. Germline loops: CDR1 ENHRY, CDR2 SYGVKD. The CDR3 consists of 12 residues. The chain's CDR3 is CATTGFANEQYF. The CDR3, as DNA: TGTGCCACGACAGGGTTTGCGAACGAGCAGTACTTC.

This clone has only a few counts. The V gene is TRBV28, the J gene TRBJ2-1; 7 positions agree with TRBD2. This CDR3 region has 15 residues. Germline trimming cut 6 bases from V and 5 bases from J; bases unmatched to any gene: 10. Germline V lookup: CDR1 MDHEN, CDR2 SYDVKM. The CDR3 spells CASSPAGVFHNEQFF. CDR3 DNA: TGTGCCAGCAGCCCTGCGGGAGTATTCCACAATGAGCAGTTCTTC.

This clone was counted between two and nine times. CDR3: CATSTDSSGTLISYEQYF. The CDR3 DNA follows: TGTGCCACCAGCACAGATTCTTCCGGGACTCTTATCTCCTACGAGCAGTACTTC. The rearrangement joins TRBV15 to TRBJ2-7, with D perhaps matching TRBD2 (6 bases). V shed 4 bases and J shed 0 bases, with 22 bases lying between them. This CDR3 is 18 amino acids long. Looked up from germline, CDR1 is LNHNV and CDR2 is YYDKDF (reference sequence).

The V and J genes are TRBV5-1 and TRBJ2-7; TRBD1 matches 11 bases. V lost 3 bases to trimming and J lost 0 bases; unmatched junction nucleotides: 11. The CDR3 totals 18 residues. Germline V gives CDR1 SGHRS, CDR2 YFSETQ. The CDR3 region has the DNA TGCGCCAGCAGCTCCGGGACAGGGGGTGATCGTAACTCCTACGAGCAGTACTTC. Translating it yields CASSSGTGGDRNSYEQYF.

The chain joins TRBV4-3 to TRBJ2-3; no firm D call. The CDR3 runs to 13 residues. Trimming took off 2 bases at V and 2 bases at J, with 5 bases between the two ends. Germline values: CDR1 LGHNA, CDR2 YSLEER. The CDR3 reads CASSQLTTDTQYF. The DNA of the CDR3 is TGCGCCAGCAGCCAACTAACCACAGATACGCAGTATTTT.

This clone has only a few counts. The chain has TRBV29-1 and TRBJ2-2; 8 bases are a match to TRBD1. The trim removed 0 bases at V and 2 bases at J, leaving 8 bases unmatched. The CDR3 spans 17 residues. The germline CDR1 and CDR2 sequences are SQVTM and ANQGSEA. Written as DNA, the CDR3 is TGCAGCGTTGAAGATCGGTCCGGACAGGGAAACACCGGGGAGCTGTTTTTT. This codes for CSVEDRSGQGNTGELFF.

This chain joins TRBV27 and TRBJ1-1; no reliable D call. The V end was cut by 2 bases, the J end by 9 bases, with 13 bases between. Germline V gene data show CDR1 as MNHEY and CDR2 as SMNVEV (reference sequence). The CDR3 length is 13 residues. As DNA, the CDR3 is TGTGCCAGCAGTTTAAGTTCGGGGAGGCAAGCTTTCTTT. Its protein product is CASSLSSGRQAFF.